What follows are 9 T cell receptor beta chains derived from one specimen sequenced in a study of cytomegalovirus exposure and HLA in healthy donors. Generated by immunoSEQ multiplex PCR, the TCRdb table keeps only in-frame clones and is missing some. Of 150,000 to 200,000 clones in the sample, 86% are singletons; the top ten hold about 1.6%. The sequenced sample consisted of PBMCs. All receptors come from a woman under 30 in good health and CMV-seronegative.

This chain uses TRBV7-9 with TRBJ2-7, with 7 nucleotides matching TRBD1. CDR1 is SEHNR, CDR2 FQNEAQ, per germline (reference sequence). This CDR3 has 14 residues. J was trimmed by 5 bases and V by 5 bases; bases with no gene match: 9. The chain's CDR3 is CASSPGTVAHEQYF. CDR3 bases: TGTGCCAGCAGCCCCGGGACAGTAGCCCACGAGCAGTACTTC.

The chain uses TRBV13 and TRBJ2-3; TRBD1 might be the D (6 bases). The CDR3 runs 16 residues. The V and J ends lost 6 bases and 5 bases respectively, with 21 bases between them. Germline-derived CDR1 and CDR2 are PRHDT and FYEKMQ (reference sequence). The CDR3 DNA reads as TGTGCCAGCAGATTCGCGACAGGCGCAATCCAAGATACGCAGTATTTT. This codes for CASRFATGAIQDTQYF.

This sequence joins TRBV5-5 and TRBJ1-3; 11 nucleotides align to TRBD1. The CDR3 has 19 amino acids. CDR1 is SGHKS, CDR2 YYEKEE, per germline (reference sequence). Germline trimming cut 2 bases from V and 2 bases from J; bases unmatched to any gene: 12. CDR3 coding DNA: TGTGCCAGCAGCTTAAGGACAGGGGGCGCGAGATCTGCTGGAAACACCATATATTTT. Protein sequence: CASSLRTGGARSAGNTIYF.

The genes are TRBV9 and TRBJ2-1, with 9 positions matching TRBD2. Germline CDR1 reads SGDLS; CDR2 reads YYNGEE. J lost 8 bases, V lost 2 bases, and 8 bases had no gene match. This CDR3 region has 15 residues. CDR3 bases: TGTGCCAGCAGCGTTAGCAGCGGGGGGTTGTATGAGCAGTTCTTC. It yields the protein CASSVSSGGLYEQFF.

The rearrangement links TRBV30 to TRBJ2-5; perhaps TRBD1 as D (5 bases). Trimming left V 4 bases short and J 5 bases short, with 14 bases between. Germline V gene data show CDR1 as GTSNPN and CDR2 as SVGIG (reference sequence). The CDR3 is 13 amino acids. The CDR3 bases are TGTGCCTGGAACTCTGGGCAGGGTGAGACCCAGTACTTC. This translates into CAWNSGQGETQYF.

The CDR3 DNA sequence: TGTGCCAGCAGCAGATCAGGGGTTACCAATGAAAAACTGTTTTTT. It encodes CASSRSGVTNEKLFF. The chain recombines TRBV9 with TRBJ1-4; D possibly corresponds to TRBD1 (6 bases). V was cut by 4 bases and J by 5 bases, with 15 bases left in between. CDR3 length equals 15 residues. Germline-derived CDR1 and CDR2 are SGDLS and YYNGEE.

The chain combines TRBV5-5 with TRBJ2-1, with 10 bases fitting TRBD2. Germline CDR1 is SGHKS and CDR2 is YYEKEE (reference sequence). The ends lost 0 bases at V and 6 bases at J; junction bases unmatched: 6. The CDR3 runs to 16 residues. The CDR3 sequence: CASSLASSGRFNEQFF. DNA for the CDR3: TGTGCCAGCAGCTTGGCGTCTAGCGGGAGATTCAATGAGCAGTTCTTC.

This clone was counted between two and nine times. The chain couples TRBV4-1 to TRBJ1-6, with TRBD1 as a possible D gene (5 bases). Germline CDR1 reads MGHRA; CDR2 reads YSYEKL. The length of the CDR3 is 17 residues. Trimming removed 1 base at V and 2 bases at J, with 12 bases between. The CDR3 DNA reads TGCGCCAGCAGCCAAGGAAGTCCGGACACCTATAATTCACCCCTCCACTTT. Its translation: CASSQGSPDTYNSPLHF.

The chain carries TRBV18 and TRBJ1-4; TRBD1 matches at 9 bases. Germline-derived CDR1 and CDR2 are KGHSH and LQKENI. This CDR3 comprises 17 residues. J was trimmed by 6 bases and V by 0 bases; bases with no gene match: 8. CDR3 protein: CASSPPRSGTGYEKLFF. The CDR3 nucleotides read TGTGCCAGCTCACCACCAAGATCAGGGACAGGGTATGAAAAACTGTTTTTT.